Below, one T cell receptor beta chain is given with its context. Its antigen remains unidentified. The study gave focal radiation plus ipilimumab CTLA-4 blockade to patients with chemo-refractory metastatic non-small-cell lung cancer. This sample was included in a study of radiotherapy plus CTLA-4 blockade in lung cancer. Overall study results and limits: TCR clones from tumors expanded in blood after radiotherapy plus ipilimumab.

This CDR3 region has 14 residues. V lost 2 bases, J lost 8 bases, and 8 bases stayed unmatched. From germline, CDR1 is MDHEN and CDR2 SYDVKM. The protocol was immunoSEQ multiplex PCR, while the TCRdb copy is restricted to in-frame clones and leaves out a portion. The repertoire consists of 85,000 to 95,000 clones, with roughly 80% occurring once and the leading ten covering roughly 23%. This chain links TRBV28 with TRBJ1-2; 7 bases match TRBD1. Sequences were derived from peripheral blood, sampled from a patient treated with radiotherapy plus ipilimumab. The TCR was taken from a human donor with non-small cell lung cancer that progressed on radiotherapy plus ipilimumab. The CDR3 coding sequence is TGTGCCAGCAGTTTAGGGGCAGGGGGATACGGCTACACCTTC. Translation: CASSLGAGGYGYTF.